This is a list of T cell receptor beta chains from one sample in a study of post-analysis software for immune sequencing data. TCRdb fed the PCR reads into MiXCR, producing one record per CDR3 protein. The table lists about 820,000 distinct CDR3 sequences, roughly half of them singletons, with approximately 4.3% in the top ten. Sequencing input: blood. These receptors were collected from a girl aged 5-17 years with multiple sclerosis. Each CDR3 is given with its conserved first and last residue. Each record gives: V gene, clone size, D gene, J gene, CDR3 protein, CDR3 DNA. The D gene is left open where the match is weak. Clone size, where shown, is once, few, many, or a class for clones that have expanded.

V: TRBV20-1; size: .; D: TRBD2; J: TRBJ2-5; CDR3: CSARGVGLAKVQETQYF; DNA: TGCAGTGCTAGAGGCGTCGGACTAGCGAAAGTCCAAGAGACCCAGTACTTC
V: TRBV5-1; size: once; D: .; J: TRBJ1-1; CDR3: CASREGVLNTEAFF; DNA: TGCGCCAGCAGAGAGGGGGTGCTTAACACTGAAGCTTTCTTT
V: TRBV9; size: .; D: .; J: TRBJ2-5; CDR3: CASSPQRVESETQYF; DNA: TGTGCCAGCAGCCCTCAACGGGTCGAATCGGAGACCCAGTACTTC
V: TRBV29-1; size: .; D: .; J: TRBJ2-7; CDR3: CSVVEWGNPNEQYF; DNA: TGCAGCGTTGTGGAGTGGGGGAACCCCAATGAGCAGTACTTC
V: TRBV7-2; size: .; D: .; J: TRBJ2-2; CDR3: CASSLGLSQAGELFF; DNA: TGTGCCAGCAGCTTAGGTCTATCGCAGGCCGGGGAGCTGTTTTTT
V: TRBV7-6; size: few; D: TRBD1; J: TRBJ1-1; CDR3: CASSSGTGETEAFF; DNA: TGTGCCAGCAGCTCCGGGACAGGGGAGACTGAAGCTTTCTTT
V: TRBV7-8; size: .; D: .; J: TRBJ2-3; CDR3: CASSSTQLRTVSTDTQYF; DNA: TGTGCCAGCAGCTCCACCCAACTTAGGACCGTATCCACAGATACGCAGTATTTT
V: TRBV10-3; size: few; D: .; J: TRBJ2-5; CDR3: CAISESSGVKETQYF; DNA: TGTGCCATCAGTGAGTCGTCAGGGGTAAAAGAGACCCAGTACTTC
V: TRBV7-9; size: .; D: .; J: TRBJ2-4; CDR3: CASSPSDSPLGYF; DNA: TGTGCCAGCAGCCCCTCCGACTCACCCCTGGGGTACTTC
V: TRBV3-1; size: .; D: .; J: TRBJ2-5; CDR3: CASSQDLRMTPYF; DNA: TGTGCCAGCAGCCAAGATTTGCGTATGACCCCGTACTTC
V: TRBV7-9; size: .; D: .; J: TRBJ2-7; CDR3: CASSSPGRESAEQYF; DNA: TGTGCCAGCAGCTCACCGGGCAGGGAGTCAGCCGAGCAGTACTTC
V: TRBV29-1; size: .; D: .; J: TRBJ1-2; CDR3: CSVSPGQSNTF; DNA: TGCAGCGTGTCCCCTGGACAATCCAACACCTTC
V: TRBV9; size: .; D: TRBD1; J: TRBJ2-1; CDR3: CASSVSGQGYNEQFF; DNA: TGTGCCAGCAGCGTATCGGGACAGGGATACAATGAGCAGTTCTTC
V: TRBV5-6; size: few; D: .; J: TRBJ2-4; CDR3: CASSSDGENIQYF; DNA: TGTGCCAGCAGCTCGGACGGAGAAAACATTCAGTACTTC
V: TRBV12-3/TRBV12-4; size: few; D: TRBD2; J: TRBJ2-3; CDR3: CASSPQLAGTDTQYF; DNA: TGTGCCAGCAGCCCCCAACTAGCGGGCACAGATACGCAGTATTTT
V: TRBV6-6; size: few; D: TRBD2; J: TRBJ2-7; CDR3: CASSWGLAGAQPYEQYF; DNA: TGTGCCAGCAGCTGGGGACTAGCGGGAGCACAGCCCTACGAGCAGTACTTC
V: TRBV3-1; size: few; D: .; J: TRBJ1-2; CDR3: CASSPRRGTNYGYTF; DNA: TGTGCCAGCAGCCCTCGGCGGGGGACCAACTATGGCTACACCTTC
V: TRBV6-6; size: .; D: .; J: TRBJ1-1; CDR3: CASTPTRDSKAFF; DNA: TGTGCCAGCACTCCAACCAGGGACTCTAAAGCTTTCTTT
V: TRBV12-3/TRBV12-4; size: .; D: .; J: TRBJ2-7; CDR3: CASSESGVAGEQYF; DNA: TGTGCCAGCAGTGAATCGGGAGTCGCCGGGGAGCAGTACTTC
V: TRBV20-1; size: few; D: .; J: TRBJ2-3; CDR3: CSASDLGSTDTQYF; DNA: TGCAGTGCTAGCGATTTGGGGAGCACAGATACGCAGTATTTT
V: TRBV7-9; size: .; D: .; J: TRBJ1-2; CDR3: CASSPNSGYGYTF; DNA: TGTGCCAGCAGCCCTAACTCAGGTTATGGCTACACCTTC
V: TRBV20-1; size: .; D: .; J: TRBJ2-7; CDR3: CSAPLHDNPYEQYF; DNA: TGCAGTGCCCCACTCCACGACAACCCCTACGAGCAGTACTTC
V: TRBV7-2; size: .; D: TRBD2; J: TRBJ2-3; CDR3: CASSPPNGGAGDTQYF; DNA: TGTGCCAGCAGCCCCCCGAACGGGGGGGCGGGTGATACGCAGTATTTT
V: TRBV28; size: few; D: TRBD2; J: TRBJ2-7; CDR3: CASSGSSGGSYEQYF; DNA: TGTGCCAGCAGTGGGTCTAGCGGGGGGTCCTACGAGCAGTACTTC
V: TRBV5-1; size: .; D: TRBD1; J: TRBJ2-7; CDR3: CASSLMPGTGAYEQYF; DNA: TGCGCCAGCAGTCTCATGCCCGGGACAGGGGCCTACGAGCAGTACTTC
V: TRBV29-1; size: .; D: TRBD2; J: TRBJ2-5; CDR3: CSVVRLAGGATQETQYF; DNA: TGCAGCGTTGTTCGACTAGCGGGGGGTGCGACCCAAGAGACCCAGTACTTC
V: TRBV5-1; size: .; D: TRBD1; J: TRBJ1-1; CDR3: CASSRGTGGTEAFF; DNA: TGCGCCAGCAGCCGTGGGACAGGAGGCACTGAAGCTTTCTTT
V: TRBV7-9; size: few; D: .; J: TRBJ1-1; CDR3: CASSLGSLGHLGTEAFF; DNA: TGTGCCAGCAGCTTAGGAAGTCTGGGGCACCTGGGGACTGAAGCTTTCTTT
V: TRBV7-8; size: .; D: TRBD1; J: TRBJ2-7; CDR3: CASSFKGASGEQYF; DNA: TGTGCCAGCAGCTTTAAGGGGGCGTCTGGCGAGCAGTACTTC
V: TRBV6-6; size: .; D: .; J: TRBJ2-7; CDR3: CASSSPGRSSYEQYF; DNA: TGTGCCAGCAGTTCCCCGGGCAGGAGCTCCTACGAGCAGTACTTC
V: TRBV10-3; size: .; D: .; J: TRBJ1-2; CDR3: CAINAPANYGCTF; DNA: TGTGCCATCAATGCACCTGCTAACTATGGCTGCACCTTC
V: TRBV6-4; size: .; D: .; J: TRBJ2-7; CDR3: CASSGSQAYEQYF; DNA: TGTGCCAGCAGCGGATCTCAAGCCTACGAGCAGTACTTC
V: TRBV7-9; size: .; D: .; J: TRBJ2-5; CDR3: CASSAGRGQGEETQYF; DNA: TGTGCCAGCAGCGCTGGTCGCGGACAAGGGGAAGAGACCCAGTACTTC
V: TRBV7-9; size: .; D: TRBD2; J: TRBJ2-1; CDR3: CAIVELAEYNEQFF; DNA: TGTGCCATTGTAGAACTAGCGGAATACAATGAGCAGTTCTTC
V: TRBV20-1; size: .; D: .; J: TRBJ2-4; CDR3: CSARDRQGRLWEQYF; DNA: TGCAGTGCTAGAGATCGGCAGGGGCGGTTATGGGAGCAGTACTTC
V: TRBV6-2/TRBV6-3; size: .; D: .; J: TRBJ2-1; CDR3: CASSYNEESEQFF; DNA: TGTGCCAGCAGTTATAATGAGGAGTCGGAGCAGTTCTTC
V: TRBV20-1; size: .; D: .; J: TRBJ1-5; CDR3: CSVPTGQSPGQPQHF; DNA: TGCAGCGTACCCACCGGACAGTCGCCCGGTCAGCCCCAGCATTTT